This T cell receptor beta chain was identified during a study of T cells in Graves' hyperthyroidism and ophthalmopathy. This CDR3 region has 16 residues. V shed 4 bases and J 1 base; nucleotides not matched to a gene: 6. CDR1 and CDR2 (germline): SGHTA, FQGTGA. This clonotype was counted only a few times. Its matching antigen is unknown. Amplified regions were TCR beta CDR3 sequences from RNA transcripts. Initially, a first-round RT-PCR of the TCR CDR3 employed the HTBI primer set. TCRdb fed the multiplex PCR reads into MiXCR, producing one record per CDR3 protein. This table has roughly 380,000 distinct CDR3 sequences, 11% to 15% appearing once. In patients aged 18 to 65, hyperthyroidism was newly diagnosed, with duration under 2 months. Reasons for excluding patients were uncontrolled infection, other autoimmune disease, pregnancy or lactation. Based on clinical symptoms, serum thyroxine and TRAb, thyroid ultrasound and orbital computed tomography, diagnoses were reached.

Study-wide points: Most clonotypes that expanded in the thyroid above 0.001 also showed up in blood.

Material: blood. The TCR comes from a woman aged 60 to 75 with Graves' hyperthyroidism. The chain uses TRBV7-3 and TRBJ2-2, with TRBD2 matching over 7 bases. The CDR3 coding sequence is TGTGCCAGCAGCTCAATGGCTAGCGGGAACACCGGGGAGCTGTTTTTT. Protein product: CASSSMASGNTGELFF. The whole variable domain, remainder taken from reference TRBV7-3 and TRBJ2-2, is GAGVSQTPSNKVTEKGKYVELRCDPISGHTALYWYRQSLGQGPEFLIYFQGTGAADDSGLPNDRFFAVRPEGSVSTLKIQRTERGDSAVYLCASSSMASGNTGELFFGEGSRLTVL.